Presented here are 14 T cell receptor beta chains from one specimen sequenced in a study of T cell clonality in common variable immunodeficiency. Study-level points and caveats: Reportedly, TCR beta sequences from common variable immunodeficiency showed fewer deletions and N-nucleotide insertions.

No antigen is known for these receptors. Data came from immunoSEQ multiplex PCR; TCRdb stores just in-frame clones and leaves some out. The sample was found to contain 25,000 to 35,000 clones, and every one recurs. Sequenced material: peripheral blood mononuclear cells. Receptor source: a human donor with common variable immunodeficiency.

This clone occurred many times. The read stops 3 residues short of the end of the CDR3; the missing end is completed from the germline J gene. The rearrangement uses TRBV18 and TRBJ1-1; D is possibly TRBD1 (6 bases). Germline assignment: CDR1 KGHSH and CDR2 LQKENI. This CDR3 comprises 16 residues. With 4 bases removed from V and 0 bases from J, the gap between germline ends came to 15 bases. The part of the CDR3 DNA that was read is TGTGCCAGCTCACAAGGACAGATATCCTTGAACACTGAA. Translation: CASSQGQISLNTE. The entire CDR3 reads CASSQGQISLNTEAFF.

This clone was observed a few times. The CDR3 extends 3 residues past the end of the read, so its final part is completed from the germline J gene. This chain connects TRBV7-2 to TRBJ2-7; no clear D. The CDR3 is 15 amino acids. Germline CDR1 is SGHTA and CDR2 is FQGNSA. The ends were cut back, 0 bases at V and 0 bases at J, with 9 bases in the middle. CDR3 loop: CASSLAADISYEQYF. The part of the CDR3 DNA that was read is TGTGCCAGCAGCTTAGCGGCTGATATCTCCTACGAG.

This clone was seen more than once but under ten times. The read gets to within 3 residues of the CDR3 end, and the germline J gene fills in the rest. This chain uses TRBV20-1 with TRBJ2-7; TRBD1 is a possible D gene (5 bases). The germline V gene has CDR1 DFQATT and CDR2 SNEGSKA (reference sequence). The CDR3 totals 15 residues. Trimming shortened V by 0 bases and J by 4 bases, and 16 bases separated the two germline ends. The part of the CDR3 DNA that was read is TGCAGTGCTAGAGATCCCGCGAACAGGCAATACGAG. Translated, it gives CSARDPANRQYE. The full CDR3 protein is CSARDPANRQYEQYF.

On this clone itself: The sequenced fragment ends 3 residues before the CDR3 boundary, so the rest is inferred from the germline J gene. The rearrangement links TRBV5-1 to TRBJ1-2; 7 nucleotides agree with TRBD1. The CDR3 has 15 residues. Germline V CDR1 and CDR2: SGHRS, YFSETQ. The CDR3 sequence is CASSLRSAGGDSYTF. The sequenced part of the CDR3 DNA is TGCGCCAGCAGCTTGAGGTCCGCAGGGGGAGATAGC.

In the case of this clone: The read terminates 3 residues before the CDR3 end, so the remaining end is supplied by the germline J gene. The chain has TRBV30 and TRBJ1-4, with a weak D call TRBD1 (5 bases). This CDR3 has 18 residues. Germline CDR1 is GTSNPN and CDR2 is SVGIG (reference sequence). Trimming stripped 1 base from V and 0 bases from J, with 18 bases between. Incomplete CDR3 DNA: TGTGCCTGGAGTGCAACGACCGGGAGGGGAGCAACTAATGAAAAA. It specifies CAWSATTGRGATNEK. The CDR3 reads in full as CAWSATTGRGATNEKLFF.

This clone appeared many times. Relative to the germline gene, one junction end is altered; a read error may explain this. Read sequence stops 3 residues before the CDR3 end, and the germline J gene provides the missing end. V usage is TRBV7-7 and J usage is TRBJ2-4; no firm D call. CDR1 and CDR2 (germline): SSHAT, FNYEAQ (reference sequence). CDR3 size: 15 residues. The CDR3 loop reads CASRRVTKAKNIQYF. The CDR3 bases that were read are TGTGCTAGCAGACGGGTTACGAAAGCCAAAAACATT.

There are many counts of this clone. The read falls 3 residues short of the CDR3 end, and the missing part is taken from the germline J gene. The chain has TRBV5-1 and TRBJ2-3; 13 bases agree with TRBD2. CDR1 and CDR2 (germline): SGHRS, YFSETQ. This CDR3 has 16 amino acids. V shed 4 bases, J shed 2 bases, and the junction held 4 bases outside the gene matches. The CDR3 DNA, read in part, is TGCGCCAGCAGCCCGGGACTAGCGGGACTCACAGATACG. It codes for CASSPGLAGLTDT. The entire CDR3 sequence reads CASSPGLAGLTDTQYF.

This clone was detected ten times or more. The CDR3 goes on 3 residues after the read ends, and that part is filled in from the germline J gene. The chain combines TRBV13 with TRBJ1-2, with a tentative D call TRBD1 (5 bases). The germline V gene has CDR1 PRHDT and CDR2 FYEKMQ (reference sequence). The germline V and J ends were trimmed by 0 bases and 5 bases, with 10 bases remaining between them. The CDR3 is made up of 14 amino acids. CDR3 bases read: TGTGCCAGCAGCTTAGGTTCTGGGGGGTATGGC. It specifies CASSLGSGGYG. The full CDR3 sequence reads CASSLGSGGYGYTF.

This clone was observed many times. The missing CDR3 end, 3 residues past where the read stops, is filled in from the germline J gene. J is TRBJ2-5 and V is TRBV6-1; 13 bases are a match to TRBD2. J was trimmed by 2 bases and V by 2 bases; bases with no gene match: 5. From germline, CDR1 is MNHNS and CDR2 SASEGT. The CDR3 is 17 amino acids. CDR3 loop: CASSESSTSGGQETQYF. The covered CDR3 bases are TGTGCCAGCAGTGAATCCTCGACTAGCGGGGGGCAAGAGACC.

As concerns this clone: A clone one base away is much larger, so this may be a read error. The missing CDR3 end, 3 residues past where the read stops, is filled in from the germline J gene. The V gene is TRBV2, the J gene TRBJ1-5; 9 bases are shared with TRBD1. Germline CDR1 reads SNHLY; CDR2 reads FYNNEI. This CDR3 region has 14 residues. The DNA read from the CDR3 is TGTGCCAGCGGGGGACAGGGCGGCAAGCAGCCC. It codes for CASGGQGGKQP. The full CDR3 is CASGGQGGKQPQHF.

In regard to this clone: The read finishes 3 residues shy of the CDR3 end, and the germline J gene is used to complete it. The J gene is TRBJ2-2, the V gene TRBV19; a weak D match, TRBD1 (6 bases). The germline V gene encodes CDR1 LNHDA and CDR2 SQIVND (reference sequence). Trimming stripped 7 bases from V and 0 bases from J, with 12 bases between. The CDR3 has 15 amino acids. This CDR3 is CASTSDRPNTGELFF. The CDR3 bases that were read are TGTGCCAGTACCTCCGACAGGCCGAACACCGGGGAG.

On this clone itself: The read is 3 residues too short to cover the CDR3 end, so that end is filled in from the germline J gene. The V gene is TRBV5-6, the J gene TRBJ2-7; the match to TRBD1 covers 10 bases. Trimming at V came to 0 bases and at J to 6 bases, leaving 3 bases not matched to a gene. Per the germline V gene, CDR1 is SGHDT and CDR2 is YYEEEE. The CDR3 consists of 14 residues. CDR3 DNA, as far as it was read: TGTGCCAGCAGCTTGGGTTGGACAGGGGGCGAG. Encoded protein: CASSLGWTGGE. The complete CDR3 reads CASSLGWTGGEQYF.

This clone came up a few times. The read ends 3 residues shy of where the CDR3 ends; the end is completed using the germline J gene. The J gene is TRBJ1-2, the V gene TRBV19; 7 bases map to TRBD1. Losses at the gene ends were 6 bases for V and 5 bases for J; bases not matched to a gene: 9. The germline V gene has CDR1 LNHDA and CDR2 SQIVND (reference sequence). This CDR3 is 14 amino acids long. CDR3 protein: CASSSTGIFYGYTF. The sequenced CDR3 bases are TGTGCCAGTAGCTCGACAGGGATTTTTTATGGC. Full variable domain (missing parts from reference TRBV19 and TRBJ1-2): DGGITQSPKYLFRKEGQNVTLSCEQNLNHDAMYWYRQDPGQGLRLIYYSQIVNDFQKGDIAEGYSVSREKKESFPLTVTSAQKNPTAFYLCASSSTGIFYGYTFGSGTRLTVV.

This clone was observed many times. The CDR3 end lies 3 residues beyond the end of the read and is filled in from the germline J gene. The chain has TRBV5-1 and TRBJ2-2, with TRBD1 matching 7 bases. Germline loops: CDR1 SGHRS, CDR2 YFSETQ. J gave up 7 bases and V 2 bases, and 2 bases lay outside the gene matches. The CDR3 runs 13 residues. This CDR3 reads CASSFDRDGELFF. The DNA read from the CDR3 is TGCGCCAGCAGCTTCGACAGGGACGGGGAG.